This T cell receptor beta chain was identified in a study of OX40 agonist ivuxolimab in advanced cancers. Comment on this clone: What it recognizes is unknown.

Whole-study results and caveats: At doses 0.1 to 3.0 mg/kg, CD4+ and CD8+ clones expanded.

Trimming took 6 bases from V and 9 from J, leaving 13 bases between them. The germline V gene has CDR1 SGDLS and CDR2 YYNGEE. This CDR3 comprises 13 residues. Data came from immunoSEQ multiplex PCR; TCRdb stores just in-frame clones and leaves some out. The data hold some 130,000 clones, with about 93% observed a single time. This chain connects TRBV9 to TRBJ1-6; tentative D call: TRBD1 (5 bases). The input for sequencing was CD4+ or CD8+ T cells sorted from blood, taken in a trial of the OX40 agonist ivuxolimab. The receptor's source is an adult with an advanced solid tumor such as melanoma, head and neck, liver or kidney cancer. The CDR3 reads CASNRGITSPLHF. DNA of the CDR3: TGTGCCAGCAACCGGGGCATTACTTCACCCCTCCACTTT. The whole variable domain, remainder taken from reference TRBV9 and TRBJ1-6, is DSGVTQTPKHLITATGQRVTLRCSPRSGDLSVYWYQQSLDQGLQFLIQYYNGEERAKGNILERFSAQQFPDLHSELNLSSLELGDSALYFCASNRGITSPLHFGNGTRLTVT.